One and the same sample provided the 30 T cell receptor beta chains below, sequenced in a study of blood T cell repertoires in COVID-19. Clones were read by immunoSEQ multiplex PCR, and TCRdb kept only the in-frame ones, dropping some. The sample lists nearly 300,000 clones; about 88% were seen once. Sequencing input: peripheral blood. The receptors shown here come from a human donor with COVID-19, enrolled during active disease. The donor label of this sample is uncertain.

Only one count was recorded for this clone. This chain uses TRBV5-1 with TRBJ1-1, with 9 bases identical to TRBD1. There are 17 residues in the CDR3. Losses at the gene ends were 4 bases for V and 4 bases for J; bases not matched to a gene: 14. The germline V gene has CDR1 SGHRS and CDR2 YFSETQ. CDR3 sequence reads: CASSRNLNRGPSTEAFF. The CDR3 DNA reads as TGCGCCAGCAGCAGAAACCTGAACAGGGGGCCCAGCACTGAAGCTTTCTTT.

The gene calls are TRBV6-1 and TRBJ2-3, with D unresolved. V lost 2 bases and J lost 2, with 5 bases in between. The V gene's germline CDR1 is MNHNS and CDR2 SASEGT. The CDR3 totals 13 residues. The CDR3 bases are TGTGCCAGCAGTGAACGGGTCACAGATACGCAGTATTTT. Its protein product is CASSERVTDTQYF.

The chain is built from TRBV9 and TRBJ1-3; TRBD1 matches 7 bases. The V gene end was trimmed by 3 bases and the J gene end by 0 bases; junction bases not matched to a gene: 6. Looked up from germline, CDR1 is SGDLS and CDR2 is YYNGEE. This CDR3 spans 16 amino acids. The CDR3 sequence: CASSALQGISGNTIYF. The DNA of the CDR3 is TGTGCCAGCAGCGCCTTACAGGGGATCTCTGGAAACACCATATATTTT. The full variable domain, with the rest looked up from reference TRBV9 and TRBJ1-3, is DSGVTQTPKHLITATGQRVTLRCSPRSGDLSVYWYQQSLDQGLQFLIQYYNGEERAKGNILERFSAQQFPDLHSELNLSSLELGDSALYFCASSALQGISGNTIYFGEGSWLTVV.

The CDR3 coding sequence is TGCGCCAGCAGTCTTAACAGGGGGGAAGAGCAGTACTTC. It specifies CASSLNRGEEQYF. The chain uses TRBV5-1 and TRBJ2-7; 8 positions agree with TRBD1. This CDR3 spans 13 amino acids. Germline loops: CDR1 SGHRS, CDR2 YFSETQ. With 5 bases clipped from V and 7 bases from J, the junction kept 8 bases outside the gene matches.

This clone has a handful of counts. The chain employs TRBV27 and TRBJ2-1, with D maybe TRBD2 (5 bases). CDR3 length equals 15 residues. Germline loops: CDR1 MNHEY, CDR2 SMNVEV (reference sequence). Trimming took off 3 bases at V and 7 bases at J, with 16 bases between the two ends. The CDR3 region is CASSFLPGGPNEQFF. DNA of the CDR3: TGTGCCAGCAGTTTCCTCCCCGGAGGCCCTAATGAGCAGTTCTTC.

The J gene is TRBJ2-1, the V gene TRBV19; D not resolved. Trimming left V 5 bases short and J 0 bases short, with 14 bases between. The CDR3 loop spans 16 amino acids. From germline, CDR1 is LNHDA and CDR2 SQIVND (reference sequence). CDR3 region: CASSVLQALSYNEQFF. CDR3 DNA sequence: TGTGCCAGTAGTGTCCTTCAGGCCCTCTCCTACAATGAGCAGTTCTTC.

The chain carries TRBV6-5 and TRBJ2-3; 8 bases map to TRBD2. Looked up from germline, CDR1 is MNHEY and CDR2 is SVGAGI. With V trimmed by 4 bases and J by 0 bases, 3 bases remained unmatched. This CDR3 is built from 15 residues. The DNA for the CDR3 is TGTGCCAGCAGTTCAGCGGGAGCTAGCACAGATACGCAGTATTTT. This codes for CASSSAGASTDTQYF.

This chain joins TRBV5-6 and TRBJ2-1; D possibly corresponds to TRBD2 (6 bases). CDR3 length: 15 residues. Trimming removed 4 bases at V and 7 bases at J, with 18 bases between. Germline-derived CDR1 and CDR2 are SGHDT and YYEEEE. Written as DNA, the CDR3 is TGTGCCAGCAGCGCTGTACGGGACTCGCCAAATGAGCAGTTCTTC. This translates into CASSAVRDSPNEQFF.

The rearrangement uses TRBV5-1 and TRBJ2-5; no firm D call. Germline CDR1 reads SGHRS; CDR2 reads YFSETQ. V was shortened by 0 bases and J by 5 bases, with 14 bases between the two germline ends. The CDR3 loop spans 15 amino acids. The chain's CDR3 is CASSLGSRISETQYF. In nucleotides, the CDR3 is TGCGCCAGCAGCTTGGGGAGTCGGATCTCGGAGACCCAGTACTTC.

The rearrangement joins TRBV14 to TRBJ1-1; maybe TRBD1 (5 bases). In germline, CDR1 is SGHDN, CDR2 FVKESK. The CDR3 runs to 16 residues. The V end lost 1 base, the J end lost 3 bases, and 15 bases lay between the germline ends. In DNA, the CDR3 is TGTGCCAGCAGCCAAGTTCAAGGGGTGGTCCACACTGAAGCTTTCTTT. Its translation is CASSQVQGVVHTEAFF. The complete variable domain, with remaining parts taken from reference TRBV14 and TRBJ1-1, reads EAGVTQFPSHSVIEKGQTVTLRCDPISGHDNLYWYRRVMGKEIKFLLHFVKESKQDESGMPNNRFLAERTGGTYSTLKVQPAELEDSGVYFCASSQVQGVVHTEAFFGQGTRLTVV.

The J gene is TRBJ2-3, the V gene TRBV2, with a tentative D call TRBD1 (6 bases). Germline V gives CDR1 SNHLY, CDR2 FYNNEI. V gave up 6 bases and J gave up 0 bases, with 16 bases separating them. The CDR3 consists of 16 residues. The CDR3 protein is CASRTTGPRSTDTQYF. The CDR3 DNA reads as TGTGCCAGCAGGACCACAGGGCCCCGGAGCACAGATACGCAGTATTTT.

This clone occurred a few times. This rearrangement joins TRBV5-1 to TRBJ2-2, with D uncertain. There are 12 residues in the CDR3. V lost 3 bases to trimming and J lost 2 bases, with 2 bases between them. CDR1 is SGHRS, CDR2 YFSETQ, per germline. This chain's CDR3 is CASSSNTGELFF. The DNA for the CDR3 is TGCGCCAGCAGCTCTAACACCGGGGAGCTGTTTTTT.

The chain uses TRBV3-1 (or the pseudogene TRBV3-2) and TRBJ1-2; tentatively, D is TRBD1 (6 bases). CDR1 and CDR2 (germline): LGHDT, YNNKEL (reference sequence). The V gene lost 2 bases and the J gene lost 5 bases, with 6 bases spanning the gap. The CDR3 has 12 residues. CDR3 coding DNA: TGTGCCAGCAGCCAAAGGGGGTATGGCTACACCTTC. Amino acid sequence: CASSQRGYGYTF.

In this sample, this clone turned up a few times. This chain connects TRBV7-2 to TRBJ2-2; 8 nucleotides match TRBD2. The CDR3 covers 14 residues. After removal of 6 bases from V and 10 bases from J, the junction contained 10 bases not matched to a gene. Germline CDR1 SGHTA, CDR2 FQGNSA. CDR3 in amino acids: CASRILGRAAELFF. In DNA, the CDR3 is TGTGCCAGCAGAATACTCGGGAGGGCCGCGGAGCTGTTTTTT.

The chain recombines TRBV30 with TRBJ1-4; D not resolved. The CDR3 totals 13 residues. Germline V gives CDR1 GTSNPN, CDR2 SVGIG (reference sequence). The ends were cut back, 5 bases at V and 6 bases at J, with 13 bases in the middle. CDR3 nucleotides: TGTGCCTGGGCGGGAGATAATGATGAAAAACTGTTTTTT. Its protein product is CAWAGDNDEKLFF.

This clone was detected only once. CDR3: CASSAGLLTREQFF. The CDR3 DNA is TGTGCCAGCAGCGCCGGACTGCTAACGCGTGAGCAGTTCTTC. The chain has TRBV7-9 and TRBJ2-1; maybe TRBD2 (5 bases). Germline V lookup: CDR1 SEHNR, CDR2 FQNEAQ (reference sequence). The CDR3 is 14 amino acids. With 5 bases removed from V and 9 bases from J, the gap between germline ends came to 17 bases.

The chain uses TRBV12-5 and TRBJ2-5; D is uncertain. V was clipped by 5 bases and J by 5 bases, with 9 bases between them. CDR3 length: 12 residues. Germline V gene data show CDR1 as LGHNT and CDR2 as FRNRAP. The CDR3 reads CASGLVPETQYF. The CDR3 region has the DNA TGTGCTAGTGGTCTAGTCCCGGAGACCCAGTACTTC.

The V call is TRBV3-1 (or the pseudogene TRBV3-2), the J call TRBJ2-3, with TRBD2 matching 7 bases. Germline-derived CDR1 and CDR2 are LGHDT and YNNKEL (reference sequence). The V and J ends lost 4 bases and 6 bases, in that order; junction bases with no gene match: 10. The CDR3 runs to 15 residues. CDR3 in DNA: TGTGCCAGCAGCCTTCGCCGACTCGGGGGGGATACGCAGTATTTT. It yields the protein CASSLRRLGGDTQYF.

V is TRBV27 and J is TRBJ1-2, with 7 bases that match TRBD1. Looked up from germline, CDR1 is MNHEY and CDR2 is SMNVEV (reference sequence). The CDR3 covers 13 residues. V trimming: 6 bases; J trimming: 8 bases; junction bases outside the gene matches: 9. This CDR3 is CASRIGQAGGYTF. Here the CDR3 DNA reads TGTGCCAGCAGAATCGGACAGGCGGGGGGCTACACCTTC.

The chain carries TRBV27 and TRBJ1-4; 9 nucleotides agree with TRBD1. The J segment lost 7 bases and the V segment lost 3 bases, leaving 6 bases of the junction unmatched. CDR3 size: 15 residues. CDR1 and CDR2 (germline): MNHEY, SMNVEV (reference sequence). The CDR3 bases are TGTGCCAGCAGTTTGGGGACAGGGAGGTTTGAAAAACTGTTTTTT. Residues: CASSLGTGRFEKLFF.

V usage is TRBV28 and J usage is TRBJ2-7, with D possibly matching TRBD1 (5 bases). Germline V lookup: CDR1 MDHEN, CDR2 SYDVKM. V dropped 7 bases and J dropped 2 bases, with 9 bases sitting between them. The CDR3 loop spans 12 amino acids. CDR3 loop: CASTAGTYEQYF. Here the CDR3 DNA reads TGTGCCAGCACGGCAGGGACCTACGAGCAGTACTTC.

CDR3 DNA: TGTGCCAGCAGCCGCGACAGGGGAATCGCAGATACGCAGTATTTT. This translates into CASSRDRGIADTQYF. This chain uses TRBV27 with TRBJ2-3; 8 bases are shared with TRBD1. Per the germline V gene, CDR1 is MNHEY and CDR2 is SMNVEV (reference sequence). Trimming at V came to 6 bases and at J to 4 bases, leaving 9 bases not matched to a gene. The CDR3 runs to 15 residues.

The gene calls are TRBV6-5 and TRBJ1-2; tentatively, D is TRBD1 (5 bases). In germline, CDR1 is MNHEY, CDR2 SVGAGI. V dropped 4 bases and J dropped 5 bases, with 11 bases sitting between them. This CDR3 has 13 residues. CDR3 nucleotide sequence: TGTGCCAGCAGTTTAACGGACAATTATGGCTACACCTTC. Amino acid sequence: CASSLTDNYGYTF.

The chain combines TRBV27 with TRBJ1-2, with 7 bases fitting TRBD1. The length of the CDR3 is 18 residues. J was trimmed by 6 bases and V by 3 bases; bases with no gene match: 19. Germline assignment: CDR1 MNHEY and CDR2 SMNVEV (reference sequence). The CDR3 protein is CASSFGWGQNYVLDGYTF. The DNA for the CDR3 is TGTGCCAGCAGTTTCGGATGGGGACAGAATTACGTTCTGGATGGCTACACCTTC.

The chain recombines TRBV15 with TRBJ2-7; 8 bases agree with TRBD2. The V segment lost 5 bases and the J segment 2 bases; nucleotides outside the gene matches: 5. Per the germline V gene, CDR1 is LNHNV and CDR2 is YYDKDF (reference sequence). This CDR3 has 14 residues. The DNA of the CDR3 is TGTGCCACCAGCGGTAGCGGGGTGGCCTACGAGCAGTACTTC. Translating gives CATSGSGVAYEQYF.

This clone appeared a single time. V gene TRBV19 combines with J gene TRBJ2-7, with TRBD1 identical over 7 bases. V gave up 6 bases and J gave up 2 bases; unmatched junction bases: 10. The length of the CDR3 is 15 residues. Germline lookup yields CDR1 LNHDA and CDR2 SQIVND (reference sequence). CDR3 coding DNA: TGTGCCAGTAGCCCCGTTTACAGGGGACCCTACGAGCAGTACTTC. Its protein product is CASSPVYRGPYEQYF.

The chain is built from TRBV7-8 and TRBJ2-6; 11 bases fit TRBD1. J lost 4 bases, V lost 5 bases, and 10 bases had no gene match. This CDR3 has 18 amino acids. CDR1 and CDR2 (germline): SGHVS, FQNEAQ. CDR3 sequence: CASSRDGQGAMGANVLTF. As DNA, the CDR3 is TGTGCCAGCAGCCGCGACGGACAGGGGGCAATGGGGGCCAACGTCCTGACTTTC.

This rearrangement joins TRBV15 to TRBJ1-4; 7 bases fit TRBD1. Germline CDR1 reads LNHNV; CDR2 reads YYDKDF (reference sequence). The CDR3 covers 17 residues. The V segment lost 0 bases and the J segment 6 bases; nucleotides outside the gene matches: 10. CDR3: CATSRDTRTGEHEKLFF. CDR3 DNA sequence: TGTGCCACCAGCAGAGATACGCGCACAGGGGAACATGAAAAACTGTTTTTT.

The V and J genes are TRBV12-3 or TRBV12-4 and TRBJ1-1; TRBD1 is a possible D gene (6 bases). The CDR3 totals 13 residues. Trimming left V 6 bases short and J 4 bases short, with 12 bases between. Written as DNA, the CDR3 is TGTGCCAGCAGCCTTACAGGGCCCACTGAAGCTTTCTTT. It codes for CASSLTGPTEAFF.

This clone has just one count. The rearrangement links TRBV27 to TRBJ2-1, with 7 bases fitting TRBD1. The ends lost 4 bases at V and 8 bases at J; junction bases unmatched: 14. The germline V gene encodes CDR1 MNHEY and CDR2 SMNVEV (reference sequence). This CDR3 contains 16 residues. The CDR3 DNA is TGTGCCAGCAGTTCCCTCCCAGGGGGATACGGGGATGAGCAGTTCTTC. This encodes CASSSLPGGYGDEQFF.